This entry describes one TCR beta chain. Its antigen remains unknown. This specimen belongs to a study of cytomegalovirus exposure and HLA in healthy donors. Libraries were prepared by immunoSEQ multiplex PCR; TCRdb keeps only in-frame clonotypes and omits some of them. The repertoire includes approximately 180,000 clones, just under 90% of them detected once, and roughly 1.5% sits in the top ten. This CDR3 has 14 amino acids. V lost 10 bases, J lost 2 bases, and 8 bases stayed unmatched. The germline CDR1 and CDR2 sequences are LNHDA and SQIVND (reference sequence). Study-wide findings and caveats: Cytomegalovirus association was assigned to under 200 TCR beta chains. Using the classifier, cytomegalovirus status was reportedly diagnosed with high specificity and sensitivity.

This sequence originates from a woman in her twenties or thirties in good health and CMV-seronegative. Sequencing was done on a sample of PBMCs. The chain joins TRBV19 to TRBJ2-7; 10 positions agree with TRBD1. CDR3 in amino acids: CATDTGTGAYEQYF. CDR3 coding DNA: TGTGCCACCGATACCGGGACAGGGGCCTACGAGCAGTACTTC.